The next 16 T cell receptor beta chains were all read from a single sample in a study of cytomegalovirus exposure and HLA in healthy donors. The PCR ran on 60 Vbeta and 13 Jbeta primers. The protocol was immunoSEQ multiplex PCR, while the TCRdb copy is restricted to in-frame clones and leaves out a portion. Here the sample spans 200,000 to 250,000 clones, about 85% being singletons. Sequenced sample: PBMCs. Every receptor here comes from a girl aged 2 to 9 in good health and CMV-seronegative.

The CDR3 DNA follows: TGTGCCAGCAGTTACTCGAGGGACACCAGCTCCTACAATGAGCAGTTCTTC. It is translated as CASSYSRDTSSYNEQFF. V is TRBV6-7 and J is TRBJ2-1, with TRBD1 as a possible D gene (6 bases). TRBV6-7 is identified as an open reading frame with a role that is uncertain. The ends were cut back, 0 bases at V and 0 bases at J, with 12 bases in the middle. The CDR3 covers 17 residues.

V gene TRBV6-1 combines with J gene TRBJ1-2; no reliable D call. The CDR3 has 15 residues. V lost 1 base and J 5 bases, leaving 14 bases between the germline ends. Germline V lookup: CDR1 MNHNS, CDR2 SASEGT. Here the CDR3 DNA reads TGTGCCAGCAGTGAAGGTTTACAACAGAAGTATGGCTACACCTTC. This translates into CASSEGLQQKYGYTF.

A single count supports this clone. The V call is TRBV19, the J call TRBJ1-2, with TRBD1 as a possible D gene (5 bases). Per germline, CDR1 LNHDA and CDR2 SQIVND (reference sequence). The CDR3 consists of 14 residues. V was clipped by 4 bases and J by 7 bases, with 16 bases between them. CDR3 sequence reads: CASSTKTDGGGYTF. CDR3 sequence (DNA): TGTGCCAGTAGTACCAAGACAGACGGCGGTGGCTACACCTTC.

This clone was counted once. The gene calls are TRBV6-5 and TRBJ2-1; 8 positions agree with TRBD2. This CDR3 is 15 amino acids long. Germline values: CDR1 MNHEY, CDR2 SVGAGI. J was trimmed by 6 bases and V by 5 bases; bases with no gene match: 9. As DNA, the CDR3 is TGTGCCAGCAGTCTCTGGGCGGGAGGTGGCAATGAGCAGTTCTTC. As protein: CASSLWAGGGNEQFF.

The table lists this clone with a few counts. The rearrangement links TRBV9 to TRBJ1-1; TRBD1 might be the D (5 bases). Germline CDR1 reads SGDLS; CDR2 reads YYNGEE. The CDR3 extends over 18 amino acids. Trimming cost V 0 bases and J 7 bases, with 25 bases left between them. For the CDR3, the DNA is TGTGCCAGCAGCGTAGAGCCCCACGTCGACAGTGCAACAAGTGAAGCTTTCTTT. Residues: CASSVEPHVDSATSEAFF.

This clone turned up a few times. The chain carries TRBV6-5 and TRBJ1-2; D remains unclear. The germline CDR1 and CDR2 sequences are MNHEY and SVGAGI. The V end lost 5 bases, the J end lost 0 bases, and 13 bases lay between the germline ends. The CDR3 spans 15 residues. This chain's CDR3 is CASSPGSSPNYGYTF. DNA for the CDR3: TGTGCCAGCAGTCCCGGGTCCTCTCCTAACTATGGCTACACCTTC.

The rearrangement links TRBV27 to TRBJ2-7, with 9 bases identical to TRBD2. Trimming took 1 base from V and 7 from J; bases not matched to a gene: 5. From germline, CDR1 is MNHEY and CDR2 SMNVEV (reference sequence). CDR3 size: 14 residues. In nucleotides, the CDR3 is TGTGCCAGCAGTTTATTAGCGGGGGTGCTGGAGCAGTACTTC. Its translation is CASSLLAGVLEQYF.

Turning to this clone: Germline is not matched at one junction end, which may reflect a read error. The same CDR3 also results from other DNA sequences found in this sample. The chain couples TRBV6-5 to TRBJ2-1; 8 bases agree with TRBD2. Germline V lookup: CDR1 MNHEY, CDR2 SVGAGI. This CDR3 has 15 amino acids. The CDR3 reads CASRLATSAHNEQFF. As DNA, the CDR3 is TGCGCCAGCAGGCTAGCGACTAGCGCCCACAATGAGCAGTTCTTC.

The gene calls are TRBV27 and TRBJ1-1, with D tentatively TRBD1 (6 bases). This CDR3 spans 17 amino acids. Trimming removed 3 bases at V and 0 bases at J, with 17 bases between. The V gene's germline CDR1 is MNHEY and CDR2 SMNVEV (reference sequence). CDR3 residues: CASSFKQGGTLNTEAFF. For the CDR3, the DNA is TGTGCCAGCAGTTTTAAACAGGGAGGGACCCTGAACACTGAAGCTTTCTTT.

This clone appeared once. This specimen includes other DNA sequences encoding the same CDR3. The V gene is TRBV19, the J gene TRBJ2-1; 8 positions agree with TRBD1. This CDR3 has 15 residues. With 3 bases clipped from V and 0 bases from J, the junction kept 1 base outside the gene matches. Germline loops: CDR1 LNHDA, CDR2 SQIVND (reference sequence). The CDR3 DNA reads TGTGCCAGTAGTATCAGGGGGCGCTCCTACAATGAGCAGTTCTTC. This gives the protein CASSIRGRSYNEQFF.

The chain has TRBV6-1 and TRBJ2-3, with D maybe TRBD1 (5 bases). The CDR3 spans 13 residues. The germline gives CDR1 MNHNS, CDR2 SASEGT. Trimming cost V 6 bases and J 4 bases, with 11 bases left between them. CDR3 protein: CASRALGPDTQYF. CDR3 DNA sequence: TGTGCCAGCAGGGCGCTGGGGCCAGATACGCAGTATTTT.

V usage is TRBV9 and J usage is TRBJ2-3; D remains ambiguous. Germline CDR1 and CDR2: SGDLS and YYNGEE. The V end lost 0 bases, the J end lost 6 bases, and 5 bases lay between the germline ends. CDR3 length: 12 amino acids. CDR3 coding DNA: TGTGCCAGCAGCGTAGGGCCCGATACGCAGTATTTT. It yields the protein CASSVGPDTQYF.

V usage is TRBV2 and J usage is TRBJ1-2, with D perhaps matching TRBD1 (6 bases). Germline CDR1 and CDR2: SNHLY and FYNNEI. Trimming cost V 10 bases and J 3 bases, with 12 bases left between them. The CDR3 consists of 12 residues. The DNA of the CDR3 is TGTGCCATCGTACAGGGCTACTATGGCTACACCTTC. Translated: CAIVQGYYGYTF.

J is TRBJ2-1 and V is TRBV5-4; 10 bases are shared with TRBD2. J was trimmed by 3 bases and V by 3 bases; bases with no gene match: 3. This CDR3 is built from 15 residues. Germline assignment: CDR1 SGHNT and CDR2 YYREEE (reference sequence). The CDR3 DNA follows: TGTGCCAGCAGCTCCGGACTAGCGGTCTACAATGAGCAGTTCTTC. Translated, it gives CASSSGLAVYNEQFF. The entire variable domain, with the rest obtained from reference TRBV5-4 and TRBJ2-1, is as follows: ETGVTQSPTHLIKTRGQQVTLRCSSQSGHNTVSWYQQALGQGPQFIFQYYREEENGRGNFPPRFSGLQFPNYSSELNVNALELDDSALYLCASSSGLAVYNEQFFGPGTRLTVL.

The chain joins TRBV6-1 to TRBJ1-5; unclear D gene. The germline V gene encodes CDR1 MNHNS and CDR2 SASEGT. V lost 4 bases and J 11 bases, leaving 9 bases between the germline ends. The CDR3 has 11 amino acids. The CDR3 protein is CASSGGGSQHF. CDR3 sequence (DNA): TGTGCCAGCAGTGGGGGAGGGTCCCAGCATTTT.

This clone was seen more than once but under ten times. This chain connects TRBV10-1 to TRBJ2-7; D may be TRBD2 (6 bases). V was pared by 4 bases and J by 3 bases, with 7 bases between. The germline gives CDR1 WNHNN, CDR2 SYGVQD (reference sequence). The CDR3 length is 12 residues. CDR3 sequence (DNA): TGCGCCAGCAGTGGTAGCGGCTACGAGCAGTACTTC. Its translation: CASSGSGYEQYF.